These 17 T cell receptor beta chains were all obtained from the same sample, sequenced in a study of blood T cells in healthy people across ages. Through a sample-barcoded 5' primer and a J-beta primer mix, a second PCR was run for roughly 6 to 12 cycles. TCRdb analysed the 5' RACE reads with MiXCR anew, one entry per CDR3 protein. The sample includes 700,000 or so distinct CDR3 sequences, 40% to 45% seen only once; the top ten take about 32%. Sequences were obtained from blood. The receptors shown here come from an elderly man in good health.

The table lists this clonotype with a few counts. This chain joins TRBV7-2 and TRBJ2-4; 8 nucleotides align to TRBD1. This CDR3 has 13 residues. After removal of 2 bases from V and 15 bases from J, the junction contained 9 bases not matched to a gene. Germline V lookup: CDR1 SGHTA, CDR2 FQGNSA. The CDR3 region is CASSLNRRGQSYF. Written as DNA, the CDR3 is TGTGCCAGCAGCTTAAATCGCAGGGGGCAGTCGTACTTC.

This clonotype was counted a few times. The chain couples TRBV29-1 to TRBJ1-2; D is possibly TRBD1 (5 bases). Germline V lookup: CDR1 SQVTM, CDR2 ANQGSEA. CDR3 size: 12 residues. Trimming cost V 3 bases and J 7 bases, with 12 bases left between them. The CDR3 DNA reads as TGCAGCGTTGAGATCGCAGGGCTTGGCTACACCTTC. This sequence encodes CSVEIAGLGYTF.

A single count supports this clonotype. The gene calls are TRBV25-1 and TRBJ2-5, with D possibly being TRBD2 (5 bases). The CDR3 loop spans 11 amino acids. Trimming left V 3 bases short and J 13 bases short, with 12 bases between. CDR1 MGHDK and CDR2 SYGVNS come from the germline V gene. The CDR3 nucleotides are TGTGCCAGCAGTGACCCGGGGTTATGGTACTTC. Its protein product is CASSDPGLWYF. Variable domain in full (rest from reference TRBV25-1 and TRBJ2-5): EADIYQTPRYLVIGTGKKITLECSQTMGHDKMYWYQQDPGMELHLIHYSYGVNSTEKGDLSSESTVSRIRTEHFPLTLESARPSHTSQYLCASSDPGLWYFGPGTRLLVL.

This clonotype showed up just a few times. The CDR3 coding sequence is TGCAGTGCTGCCTTAGCGGGAAGGGGTTACGAGCAGTACTTC. Its protein product is CSAALAGRGYEQYF. The chain joins TRBV20-1 to TRBJ2-4; 8 bases agree with TRBD2. The DNA end is a closer match to TRBJ2-7, so the J assignment may be wrong. This CDR3 has 14 residues. Germline CDR1 and CDR2: DFQATT and SNEGSKA (reference sequence).

This clonotype was seen only a few times. The chain uses TRBV6-6 and TRBJ2-7, with D unresolved. The CDR3 extends over 11 amino acids. Germline-derived CDR1 and CDR2 are MNHNY and SVGAGI (reference sequence). Trimming shortened V by 4 bases and J by 6 bases, and 7 bases separated the two germline ends. CDR3 in amino acids: CASSSASEQYF. DNA of the CDR3: TGTGCCAGCAGTTCTGCGTCCGAGCAGTACTTC.

J is TRBJ2-2 and V is TRBV3-1; tentative D call: TRBD1 (6 bases). CDR1 and CDR2 (germline): LGHDT, YNNKEL (reference sequence). The CDR3 contains 18 residues. With 1 base removed from V and 2 bases from J, the gap between germline ends came to 17 bases. CDR3: CASSQGPLRGTNTGELFF. DNA of the CDR3: TGTGCCAGCAGCCAAGGTCCCCTCAGGGGCACTAACACCGGGGAGCTGTTTTTT.

This chain joins TRBV7-9 and TRBJ1-2; 9 nucleotides align to TRBD1. The CDR3 totals 15 residues. Germline lookup yields CDR1 SEHNR and CDR2 FQNEAQ (reference sequence). The V and J ends lost 4 bases and 7 bases, in that order; junction bases with no gene match: 10. Here the CDR3 reads CASSSASQGAIGYTF. CDR3 DNA: TGTGCCAGCAGCTCAGCCTCACAGGGGGCGATTGGCTACACCTTC.

This clonotype showed up just a few times. V usage is TRBV6-2 or TRBV6-3 and J usage is TRBJ2-1; TRBD2 is a possible D gene (6 bases). V was clipped by 2 bases and J by 9 bases, with 11 bases between them. The CDR3 totals 13 residues. Germline V gene sequence: CDR1 MNHEY, CDR2 SVGEGT. CDR3 sequence: CASSYVTSLEQFF. CDR3 bases: TGTGCCAGCAGTTACGTGACTAGTCTTGAGCAGTTCTTC.

The CDR3 region has the DNA TGTGCCAGCAGGGAGGGGGTTGAGCAGTTCTTC. Translation gives CASREGVEQFF. The chain links TRBV6-5 to TRBJ2-1; tentatively, D is TRBD1 or TRBD2 (6 bases each). This CDR3 has 11 amino acids. The V gene's germline CDR1 is MNHEY and CDR2 SVGAGI. V lost 6 bases and J lost 9, with 9 bases in between.

This clonotype was seen more than once but under ten times. The genes are TRBV5-1 and TRBJ2-1; no clear D. CDR3 length: 15 amino acids. Trimming cost V 0 bases and J 2 bases, with 9 bases left between them. Germline V gives CDR1 SGHRS, CDR2 YFSETQ. CDR3 in amino acids: CASSLEGTAYNEQFF. The DNA of the CDR3 is TGCGCCAGCAGCTTGGAGGGAACTGCCTACAATGAGCAGTTCTTC.

This clonotype was recorded at least ten times. The J gene is TRBJ1-2, the V gene TRBV12-3 or TRBV12-4; D possibly corresponds to TRBD1 (5 bases). The CDR3 covers 12 residues. The V gene lost 7 bases and the J gene lost 7 bases, with 13 bases spanning the gap. CDR3 sequence reads: CASTTGLGGYTF. Here the CDR3 DNA reads TGTGCCAGCACTACAGGCCTCGGTGGCTACACCTTC.

This clonotype has only a few counts. The rearrangement joins TRBV7-2 to TRBJ2-3; the match to TRBD2 covers 11 bases. V lost 3 bases to trimming and J lost 6 bases; unmatched junction nucleotides: 8. Germline CDR1 reads SGHTA; CDR2 reads FQGNSA. The CDR3 covers 16 residues. This CDR3 reads CASSFGSGGGLDTQYF. In DNA, the CDR3 is TGTGCCAGCAGCTTCGGTAGCGGGGGGGGTTTGGATACGCAGTATTTT.

This chain joins TRBV5-1 and TRBJ1-1; D is undetermined. The CDR3 spans 14 residues. CDR1 is SGHRS, CDR2 YFSETQ, per germline. V lost 0 bases and J lost 5, with 11 bases in between. The CDR3 sequence is CASSLGVGHTEAFF. The CDR3 coding sequence is TGCGCCAGCAGCTTGGGAGTCGGCCATACTGAAGCTTTCTTT.

This clonotype was seen more than once but under ten times. V is TRBV28 and J is TRBJ2-6, with D tentatively TRBD2 (6 bases). V was clipped by 5 bases and J by 0 bases, with 14 bases between them. The CDR3 spans 17 residues. Per germline, CDR1 MDHEN and CDR2 SYDVKM. This CDR3 is CASSQTRRASGANVLTF. The CDR3 bases are TGTGCCAGCAGTCAGACACGGAGGGCCTCTGGGGCCAACGTCCTGACTTTC.

The genes are TRBV4-2 and TRBJ2-5, with TRBD2 matching over 14 bases. The J call may be in error: the DNA end matches TRBJ2-1 better. The germline gives CDR1 LGHNA, CDR2 YNFKEQ. The CDR3 is 19 amino acids. The CDR3 region has the DNA TGTGCCAGCAGCCAGGTGACTAGCGGGGGGGCCTTTACCTCAGAGACCCAGTTCTTC. Encoded protein: CASSQVTSGGAFTSETQFF.

CDR3 sequence (DNA): TGCGCCAGCAGCCAAACAGGGGTAACCTCCTACGAGCAGTACTTC. Protein sequence: CASSQTGVTSYEQYF. V and J are TRBV4-1 and TRBJ2-4; 7 bases fit TRBD1. The closer fit of TRBJ2-7 to the DNA end suggests the J call may be wrong. The length of the CDR3 is 15 residues. CDR1 MGHRA and CDR2 YSYEKL come from the germline V gene.

The chain combines TRBV20-1 with TRBJ2-5; 9 bases agree with TRBD1. The J call is uncertain, as TRBJ2-7 better fits the DNA end. CDR3 length equals 14 residues. Germline V gene data show CDR1 as DFQATT and CDR2 as SNEGSKA (reference sequence). Here the CDR3 DNA reads TGCAGTGCTAGACATGGACAGGGGAGGGGCGAGCAGTACTTC. Its protein is CSARHGQGRGEQYF.